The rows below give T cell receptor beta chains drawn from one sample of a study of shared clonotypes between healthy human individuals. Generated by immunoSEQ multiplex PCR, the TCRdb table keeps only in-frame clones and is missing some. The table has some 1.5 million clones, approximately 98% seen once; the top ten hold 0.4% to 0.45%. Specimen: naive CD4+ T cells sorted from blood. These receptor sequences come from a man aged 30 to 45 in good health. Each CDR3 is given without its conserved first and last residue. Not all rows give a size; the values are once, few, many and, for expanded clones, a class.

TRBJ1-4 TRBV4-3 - ASSQGNGRGNEKLF
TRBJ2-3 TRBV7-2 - ASKLSDTQY
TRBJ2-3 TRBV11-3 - ASTPLRGCTDTQY
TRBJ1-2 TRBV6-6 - ASDRDIYGYT
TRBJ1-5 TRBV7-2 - ASSARSGGQPQH
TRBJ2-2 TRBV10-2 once ATSKGAGELF
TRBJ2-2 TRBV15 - ATGSLAGPTGELF
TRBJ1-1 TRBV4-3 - ASSQDRIYTEAF
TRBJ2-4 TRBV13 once ASSSAPDRYKNIQY
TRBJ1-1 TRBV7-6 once ASSLVVGTQVGTEAF
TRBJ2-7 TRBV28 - ASSFGGGQRSYEQY
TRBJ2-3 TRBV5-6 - ASSLEVSSLGYTQY
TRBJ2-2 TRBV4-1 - ASSQGLSWELF
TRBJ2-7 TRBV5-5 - ASSLESYEQY
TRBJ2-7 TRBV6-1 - ASGRSGETNYEQY
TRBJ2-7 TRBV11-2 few ASSRRRETYEQY
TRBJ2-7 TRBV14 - ASSRFSGDYEQY
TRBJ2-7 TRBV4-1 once ASSQRTQSYEQY
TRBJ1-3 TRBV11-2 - ASSLRQASGNTIY
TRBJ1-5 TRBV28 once ASSPWTGVNQPQH
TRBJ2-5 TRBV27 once ASSPGTLGETQY
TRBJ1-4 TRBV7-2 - ASSLGGTFQEKLF
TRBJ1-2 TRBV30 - AWSTGVYGYT
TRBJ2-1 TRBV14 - ASSQDSYNEQF
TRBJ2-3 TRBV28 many ASSLPGPHNTQY
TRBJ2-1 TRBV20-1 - SARDGNEQF
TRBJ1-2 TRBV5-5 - ASSPRVSNYGYT
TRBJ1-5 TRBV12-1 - ASSFVEDRQGHNQPQH
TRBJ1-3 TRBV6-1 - ASSEQGASGNTIY
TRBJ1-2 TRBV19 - ASSITAAGGHYGYT
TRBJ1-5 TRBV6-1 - ASSDGGHQPQH
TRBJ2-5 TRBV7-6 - ASSAGQGAQQETQY
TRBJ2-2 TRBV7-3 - ASRQGTTGELF
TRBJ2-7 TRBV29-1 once SVDSGRGYEQY
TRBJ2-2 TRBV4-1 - ASSQRDYAGEWYTGELF
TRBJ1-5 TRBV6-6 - ASSYRGYYQPQH
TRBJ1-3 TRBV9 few ASSNNPPLPGNTIY
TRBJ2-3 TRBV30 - AWSVQRRSTDTQY
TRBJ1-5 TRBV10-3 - AISGDTYYSPQH
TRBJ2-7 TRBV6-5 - ASSRTLAGEGEQY
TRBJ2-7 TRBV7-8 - ASSPRFSYSYEQY
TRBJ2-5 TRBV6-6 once ASSYSGTQY